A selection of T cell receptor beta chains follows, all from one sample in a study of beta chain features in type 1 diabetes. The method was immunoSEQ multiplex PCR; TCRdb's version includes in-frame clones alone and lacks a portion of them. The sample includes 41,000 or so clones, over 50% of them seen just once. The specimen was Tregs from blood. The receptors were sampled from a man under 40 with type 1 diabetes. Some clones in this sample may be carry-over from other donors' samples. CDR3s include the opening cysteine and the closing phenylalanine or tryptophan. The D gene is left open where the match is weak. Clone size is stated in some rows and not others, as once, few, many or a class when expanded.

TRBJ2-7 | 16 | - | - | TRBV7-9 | TGTGCCAGCAGCTTCTCCCCCAAACAACAATCCTACGAGCAGTACTTC | CASSFSPKQQSYEQYF
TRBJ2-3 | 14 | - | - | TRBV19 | TGTGCCACCTCAACGGGACTCCCCACAGATACGCAGTATTTT | CATSTGLPTDTQYF
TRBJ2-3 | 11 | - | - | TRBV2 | TGTGCCAGCAGTGTAGGAGGGGCGCAGTATTTT | CASSVGGAQYF
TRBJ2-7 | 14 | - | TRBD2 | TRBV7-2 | TGTGCCAGCAGCTTGACTAGCGGCAACTACGAGCAGTACTTC | CASSLTSGNYEQYF
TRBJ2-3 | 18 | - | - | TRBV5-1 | TGCGCCAGCAGATTTACTCCAGGATCCGATTATAGCACAGATACGCAGTATTTT | CASRFTPGSDYSTDTQYF
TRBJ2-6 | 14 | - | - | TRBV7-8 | TGTGCCAGCCCAGGGGTATCTGGGGCCAACGTCCTGACTTTC | CASPGVSGANVLTF
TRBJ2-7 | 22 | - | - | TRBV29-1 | TGCAGCGTTGAAGATACAATGCCGCATGAGGGGGATTCGCGACCGTTCTCCTACGAGCAGTACTTC | CSVEDTMPHEGDSRPFSYEQYF
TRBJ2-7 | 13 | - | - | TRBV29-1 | TGCAGCGCCGGCGGGGGCGCCTCCAACGAGCAGTACTTC | CSAGGGASNEQYF
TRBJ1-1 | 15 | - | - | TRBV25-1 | TGTGCCAGCAGTGAATGGAAGGGGATGAACACTGAAGCTTTCTTT | CASSEWKGMNTEAFF
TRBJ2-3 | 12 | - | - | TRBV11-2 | TGTGCCAGCAGCCCAGGGCCAGATACGCAGTATTTT | CASSPGPDTQYF
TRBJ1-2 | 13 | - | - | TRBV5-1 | TGTGCCAGCAGCTTGGTTCAGGTGGTTGGCTACACCTTC | CASSLVQVVGYTF
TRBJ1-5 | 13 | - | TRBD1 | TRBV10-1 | TGCGCCAGCAGGGGGACAGAAAATCAGCCCCAGCATTTT | CASRGTENQPQHF
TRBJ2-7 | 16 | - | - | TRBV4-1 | TGCGCCAGCAGCCGATTCTCAGGGCTATCCACCTACGAGCAGTACTTC | CASSRFSGLSTYEQYF
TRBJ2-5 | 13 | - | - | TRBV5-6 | TGTGCCAGCTCACACAGGGCTGGGCAGACCCAGTACTTC | CASSHRAGQTQYF
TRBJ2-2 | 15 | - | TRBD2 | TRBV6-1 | TGTGCCAGCAGCCGACTAGCGGGGGTGGACGGGGAGCTGTTTTTT | CASSRLAGVDGELFF
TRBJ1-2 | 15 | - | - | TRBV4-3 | TGCGCCAGCAGCCAAGGCACTTCGAGGGACTATGGCTACACCTTC | CASSQGTSRDYGYTF
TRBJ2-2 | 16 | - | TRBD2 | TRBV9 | TGTGCCAGCAGCGGTTTTAGCGGGGGGTTCACCGGGGAGCTGTTTTTT | CASSGFSGGFTGELFF
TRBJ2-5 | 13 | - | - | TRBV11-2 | TGTGCCAGCAGCTTAGCGGGGTCCGAGACCCAGTACTTC | CASSLAGSETQYF
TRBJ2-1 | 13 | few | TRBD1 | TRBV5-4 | TGTGCCAGCAGCCGGGGGACAGGGACTGAGCAGTTCTTC | CASSRGTGTEQFF
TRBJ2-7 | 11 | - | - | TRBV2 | TGTGCCAGCAGTCCCACCTACGAGCAGTACTTC | CASSPTYEQYF
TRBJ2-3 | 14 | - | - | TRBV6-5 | TGTGCCAGCACCTACAAGCGGGGCACAGATACGCAGTATTTT | CASTYKRGTDTQYF
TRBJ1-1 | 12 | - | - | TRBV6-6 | TGTGCCAGCACCCCCCAGGGTAATGAAGCTTTCTTT | CASTPQGNEAFF
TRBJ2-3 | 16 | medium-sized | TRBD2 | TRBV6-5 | TGTGCCAGCAGTTACGGAGCGGGGGGACCCACAGATACGCAGTATTTT | CASSYGAGGPTDTQYF
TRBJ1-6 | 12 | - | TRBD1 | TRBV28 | TGTGCCACCGGGACAGGGCGGTCACCCCTCCACTTT | CATGTGRSPLHF
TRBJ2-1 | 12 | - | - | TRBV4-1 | TGCGCCAGCAGCGGGGGCCGGGGTGAGCAGTTCTTC | CASSGGRGEQFF
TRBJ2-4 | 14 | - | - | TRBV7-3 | TGTGCCAGCAGCTTATCGCCAGGGAAGGACATTCAGTACTTC | CASSLSPGKDIQYF
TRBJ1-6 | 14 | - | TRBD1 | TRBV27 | TGTGCCAGCAGTTGGACAGGGTTTCTTTCACCCCTCCACTTT | CASSWTGFLSPLHF
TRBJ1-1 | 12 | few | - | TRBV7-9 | TGTGCCATCTACCCAACCGGGACTCAGGCTTTCTTT | CAIYPTGTQAFF
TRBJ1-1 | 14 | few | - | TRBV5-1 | TGCGCCAGCAGCCCCGACAGAGTGAACACTGAAGCTTTCTTT | CASSPDRVNTEAFF
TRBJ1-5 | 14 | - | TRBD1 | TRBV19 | TGTGCCAGTAGTACCCGGACAGGGGGCGAACACCAGCATTTT | CASSTRTGGEHQHF
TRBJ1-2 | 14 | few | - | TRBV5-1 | TGCGCCAGCAGCCCGGGAGGCCGTCTCGTTGGCTACACCTTC | CASSPGGRLVGYTF
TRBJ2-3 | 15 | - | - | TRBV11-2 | TGTGCCAGCAGCTTCGCCGGCGGAGAAACAGATACGCAGTATTTT | CASSFAGGETDTQYF
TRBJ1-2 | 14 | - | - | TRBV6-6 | TGTGCCAGCAAAGGGAACAGGGTAAACTATGGCTACACCTTC | CASKGNRVNYGYTF
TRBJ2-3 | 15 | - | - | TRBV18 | TGTGCCAGCTCACCCAGGGGTGCACTCACAGATACGCAGTATTTT | CASSPRGALTDTQYF
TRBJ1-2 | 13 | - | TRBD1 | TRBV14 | TGTGCCAGCAGCTATGGACAGGGGGTTGGCTACACCTTC | CASSYGQGVGYTF
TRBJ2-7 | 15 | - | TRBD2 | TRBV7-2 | TGTGCCAGCAGCCCTCTAGCGGGGGGTCGGTACGAGCAGTACTTC | CASSPLAGGRYEQYF